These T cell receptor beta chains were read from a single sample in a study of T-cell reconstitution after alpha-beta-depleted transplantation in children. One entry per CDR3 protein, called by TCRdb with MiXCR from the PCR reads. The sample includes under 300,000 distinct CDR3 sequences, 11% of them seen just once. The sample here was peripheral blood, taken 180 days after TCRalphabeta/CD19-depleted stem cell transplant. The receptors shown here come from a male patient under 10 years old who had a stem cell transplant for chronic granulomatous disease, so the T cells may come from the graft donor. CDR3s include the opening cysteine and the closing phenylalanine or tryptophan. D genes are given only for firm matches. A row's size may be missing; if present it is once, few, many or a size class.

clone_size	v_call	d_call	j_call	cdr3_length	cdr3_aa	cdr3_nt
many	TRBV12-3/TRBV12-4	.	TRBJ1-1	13	CASSPGIHTEAFF	TGTGCCAGCAGTCCGGGCATACACACTGAAGCTTTCTTT
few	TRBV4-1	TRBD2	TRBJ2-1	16	CASSQGTSGTYNEQFF	TGCGCCAGCAGCCAAGGGACTAGCGGGACCTACAATGAGCAGTTCTTC
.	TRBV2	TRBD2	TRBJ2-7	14	CASSDTSGGDEQYF	TGTGCCAGCAGTGATACTAGCGGGGGGGACGAGCAGTACTTC
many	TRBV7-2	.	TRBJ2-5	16	CASSLIQRQRRETQYF	TGTGCCAGCAGCTTAATTCAGCGACAGCGTAGGGAGACCCAGTACTTC
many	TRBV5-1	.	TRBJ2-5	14	CASSLGADQETQYF	TGCGCCAGCAGCTTGGGGGCAGACCAAGAGACCCAGTACTTC
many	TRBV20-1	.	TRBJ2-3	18	CSARDFLSQSSFADTQYF	TGCAGTGCTAGAGATTTCTTATCCCAAAGTTCGTTTGCAGATACGCAGTATTTT
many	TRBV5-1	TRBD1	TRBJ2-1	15	CASSGGQGTYNEQFF	TGCGCCAGCAGTGGAGGACAGGGGACTTACAATGAGCAGTTCTTC
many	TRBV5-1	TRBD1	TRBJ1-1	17	CASSLIRQGRSFTEAFF	TGCGCCAGCAGCCTGATCCGACAGGGTAGGTCGTTCACTGAAGCTTTCTTT
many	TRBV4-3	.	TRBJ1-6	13	CASSQGHNSPLHF	TGCGCCAGCAGCCAGGGCCATAATTCACCCCTCCACTTT
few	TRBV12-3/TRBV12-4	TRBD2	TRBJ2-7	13	CASSLGGGDEQYF	TGTGCCAGCAGTTTAGGGGGGGGGGACGAGCAGTACTTC
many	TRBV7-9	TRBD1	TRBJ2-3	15	CASSAGQGLTDTQYF	TGTGCCAGCAGCGCGGGACAGGGGCTCACAGATACGCAGTATTTT
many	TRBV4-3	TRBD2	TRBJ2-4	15	CASSLGLAGGYIQYF	TGCGCCAGCAGCCTGGGGCTAGCGGGGGGATACATTCAGTACTTC
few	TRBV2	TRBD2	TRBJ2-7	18	CASSVESGLAGANDEQYF	TGTGCCAGCAGTGTAGAATCGGGACTAGCGGGAGCAAACGACGAGCAGTACTTC
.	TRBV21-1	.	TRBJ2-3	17	CAMGSKRDGWYTHTQYF	TGTGCCATGGGCTCCAAGCGGGACGGGTGGTACACTCATACGCAGTATTTT
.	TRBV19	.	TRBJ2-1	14	CASNFRGVYNEQFF	TGTGCCAGTAATTTTCGCGGGGTCTACAATGAGCAGTTCTTC
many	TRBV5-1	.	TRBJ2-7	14	CASSLGAGIHEQYF	TGCGCCAGCAGCTTGGGCGCGGGGATCCACGAGCAGTACTTC
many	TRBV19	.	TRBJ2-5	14	CASSGQGRPETQYF	TGTGCCAGTAGCGGCCAGGGGCGCCCAGAGACCCAGTACTTC
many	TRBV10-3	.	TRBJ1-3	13	CAIRVKAGNTIYF	TGTGCCATCAGGGTTAAAGCGGGAAACACCATATATTTT
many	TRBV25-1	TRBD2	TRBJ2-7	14	CASRTSSSSYEQYF	TGTGCCAGCAGGACTAGCTCGAGCTCCTACGAGCAGTACTTC
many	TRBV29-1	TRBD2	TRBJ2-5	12	CGAGGGAETQYF	TGCGGCGCCGGCGGGGGGGCAGAGACCCAGTACTTC
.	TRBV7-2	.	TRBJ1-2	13	CASSPAINYGYTF	TGTGCCAGCAGCCCCGCAATAAACTATGGCTACACCTTC
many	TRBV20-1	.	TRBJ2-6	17	CSARDTSRSSGANVLTF	TGCAGTGCTAGAGACACCTCCAGGAGCTCTGGGGCCAACGTCCTGACTTTC
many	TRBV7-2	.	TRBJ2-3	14	CASSLNLPTDTQYF	TGTGCCAGCAGCTTAAACTTGCCCACAGATACGCAGTATTTT
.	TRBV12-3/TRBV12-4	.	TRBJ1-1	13	CASSFGRRDLAFF	TGTGCCAGCAGTTTCGGGAGGAGGGATTTGGCTTTCTTT
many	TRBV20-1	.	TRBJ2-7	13	CSARSGVSYEQYF	TGCAGTGCTAGATCCGGCGTCTCCTACGAGCAGTACTTC
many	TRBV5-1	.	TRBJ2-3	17	CASSSPPERPSTDTQYF	TGCGCCAGCAGCTCCCCCCCAGAGAGACCGAGCACAGATACGCAGTATTTT
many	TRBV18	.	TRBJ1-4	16	CASSPVEASSPGKLFF	TGTGCCAGCTCACCCGTAGAGGCCTCAAGCCCGGGAAAACTGTTTTTT
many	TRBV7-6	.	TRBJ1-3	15	CASSLSTGSGNTIYF	TGTGCCAGCAGCTTATCTACAGGCTCTGGAAACACCATATATTTT
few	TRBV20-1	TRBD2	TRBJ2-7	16	CCARVGTSGRAYEQYF	TGCTGTGCTAGGGTAGGGACTAGCGGGAGGGCCTACGAGCAGTACTTC
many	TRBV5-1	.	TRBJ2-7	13	CASSLLGLYEQYF	TGCGCCAGCAGCTTGTTAGGGCTCTACGAGCAGTACTTC
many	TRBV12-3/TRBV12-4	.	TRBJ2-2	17	CASSPDSGVLRTGELFF	TGTGCCAGCAGTCCCGATTCTGGGGTCCTGCGCACCGGGGAGCTGTTTTTT
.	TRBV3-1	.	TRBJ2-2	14	CASSQLRETGELFF	TGTGCCAGCAGCCAACTCAGGGAAACCGGGGAGCTGTTTTTT
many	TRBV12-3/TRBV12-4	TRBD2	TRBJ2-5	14	CASRRLAGRETQYF	TGTGCCAGCCGTCGACTAGCGGGGAGGGAGACCCAGTACTTC
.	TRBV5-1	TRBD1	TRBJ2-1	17	CASSGGTAPRRFDEQFF	TGCGCCAGCAGCGGTGGGACAGCTCCAAGAAGATTCGATGAGCAGTTCTTC
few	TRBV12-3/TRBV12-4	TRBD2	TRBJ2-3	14	CASSFLAGADTQYF	TGTGCCAGCAGTTTCCTAGCGGGGGCAGATACGCAGTATTTT
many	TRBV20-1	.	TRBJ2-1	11	CSAEKGNEQFF	TGCAGTGCCGAAAAAGGCAATGAGCAGTTCTTC
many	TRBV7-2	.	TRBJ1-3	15	CASSFWGDSGNTIYF	TGTGCCAGCAGCTTCTGGGGGGACTCTGGAAACACCATATATTTT
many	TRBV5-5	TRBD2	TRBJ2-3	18	CASSLAGREGRFTDTQYF	TGTGCCAGCAGCTTGGCCGGGCGGGAGGGCCGATTCACAGATACGCAGTATTTT
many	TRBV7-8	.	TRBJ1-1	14	CASRTRSENTEAFF	TGTGCCAGCAGGACGCGGTCCGAGAACACTGAAGCTTTCTTT
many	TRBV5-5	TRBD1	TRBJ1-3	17	CASSPGTGGAIGNTIYF	TGTGCCAGCAGCCCAGGGACAGGGGGCGCGATTGGAAACACCATATATTTT
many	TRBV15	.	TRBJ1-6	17	CATSRGRIAGNNSPLHF	TGTGCCACCAGCAGAGGGCGGATAGCGGGAAATAATTCACCCCTCCACTTT
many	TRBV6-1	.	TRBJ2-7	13	CASSPRDRYEQYF	TGTGCCAGCAGTCCCCGGGACCGGTACGAGCAGTACTTC
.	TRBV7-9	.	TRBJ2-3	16	CASSLVVGGLTDTQYF	TGTGCCAGCAGCTTAGTGGTGGGAGGACTCACAGATACGCAGTATTTT
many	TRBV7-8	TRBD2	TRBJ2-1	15	CASSPRTGTSNEQFF	TGTGCCAGCAGCCCACGGACCGGGACTAGCAATGAGCAGTTCTTC
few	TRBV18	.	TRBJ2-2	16	CASSPGQRQTGGELFF	TGTGCCAGCTCACCGGGTCAAAGACAGACCGGCGGGGAGCTGTTTTTT
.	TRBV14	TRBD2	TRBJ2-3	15	CASSQSDREGTTQYF	TGTGCCAGCAGCCAGAGTGACCGGGAGGGCACTACGCAGTATTTT
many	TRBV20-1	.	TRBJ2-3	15	CSARDLASNTDTQYF	TGCAGTGCTAGAGATTTAGCCAGTAACACAGATACGCAGTATTTT
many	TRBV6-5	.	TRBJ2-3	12	CASGEGTDTQYF	TGTGCCAGCGGGGAAGGCACAGATACGCAGTATTTT
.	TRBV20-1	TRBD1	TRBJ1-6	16	CSASRDRDREGSPLHF	TGCAGTGCGTCTCGGGACAGGGATAGGGAGGGTTCACCCCTCCACTTT
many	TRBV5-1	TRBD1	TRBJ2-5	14	CASSLEGGAETQYF	TGCGCCAGCAGCTTGGAAGGGGGCGCGGAGACCCAGTACTTC
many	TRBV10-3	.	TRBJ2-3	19	CAISETTLWVGGSTDTQYF	TGTGCCATCAGTGAAACGACTCTTTGGGTCGGCGGGAGCACAGATACGCAGTATTTT
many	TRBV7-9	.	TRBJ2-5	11	CASSLGGALYF	TGTGCCAGCAGCTTAGGCGGAGCTTTGTACTTC
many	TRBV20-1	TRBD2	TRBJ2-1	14	CSARRTSGYNEQFF	TGCAGTGCTAGACGGACTAGCGGGTACAATGAGCAGTTCTTC
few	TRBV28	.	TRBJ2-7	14	CASSTPRTVYEQYF	TGTGCCAGCAGCACACCTCGGACTGTCTACGAGCAGTACTTC